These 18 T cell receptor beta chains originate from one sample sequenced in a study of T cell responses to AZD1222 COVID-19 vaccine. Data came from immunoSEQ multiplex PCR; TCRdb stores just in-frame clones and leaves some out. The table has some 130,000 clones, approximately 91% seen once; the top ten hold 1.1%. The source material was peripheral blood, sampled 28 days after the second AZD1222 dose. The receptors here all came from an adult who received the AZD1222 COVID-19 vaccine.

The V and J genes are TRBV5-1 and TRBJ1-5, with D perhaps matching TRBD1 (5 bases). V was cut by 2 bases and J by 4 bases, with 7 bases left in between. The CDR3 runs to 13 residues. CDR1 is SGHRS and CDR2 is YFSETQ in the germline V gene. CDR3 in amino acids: CASSLQANQPQHF. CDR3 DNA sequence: TGCGCCAGCAGCTTACAGGCTAATCAGCCCCAGCATTTT.

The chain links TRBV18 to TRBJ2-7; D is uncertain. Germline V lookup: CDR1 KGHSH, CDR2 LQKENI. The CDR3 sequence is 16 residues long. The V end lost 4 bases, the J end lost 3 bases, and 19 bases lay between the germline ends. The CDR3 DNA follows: TGTGCCAGCTCACTCATCACCACCGGATCGTTCTACGAGCAGTACTTC. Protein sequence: CASSLITTGSFYEQYF. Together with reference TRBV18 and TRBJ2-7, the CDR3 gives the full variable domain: NAGVMQNPRHLVRRRGQEARLRCSPMKGHSHVYWYRQLPEEGLKFMVYLQKENIIDESGMPKERFSAEFPKEGPSILRIQQVVRGDSAAYFCASSLITTGSFYEQYFGPGTRLTVT.

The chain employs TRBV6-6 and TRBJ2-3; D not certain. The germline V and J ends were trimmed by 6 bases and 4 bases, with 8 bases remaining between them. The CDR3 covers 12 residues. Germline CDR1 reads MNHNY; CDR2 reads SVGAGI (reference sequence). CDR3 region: CASSLGPDTQYF. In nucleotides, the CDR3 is TGTGCCAGCAGCTTAGGACCAGATACGCAGTATTTT.

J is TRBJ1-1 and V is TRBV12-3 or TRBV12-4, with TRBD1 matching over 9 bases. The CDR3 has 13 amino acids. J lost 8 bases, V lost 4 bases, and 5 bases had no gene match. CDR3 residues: CASSSGTGWEAFF. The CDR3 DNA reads TGTGCCAGCAGTTCGGGGACAGGGTGGGAAGCTTTCTTT.

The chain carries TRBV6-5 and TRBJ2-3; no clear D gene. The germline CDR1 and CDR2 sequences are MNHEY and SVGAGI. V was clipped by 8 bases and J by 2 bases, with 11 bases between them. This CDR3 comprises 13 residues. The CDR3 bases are TGTGCCAGCTGTATAGGGAACACAGATACGCAGTATTTT. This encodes CASCIGNTDTQYF.

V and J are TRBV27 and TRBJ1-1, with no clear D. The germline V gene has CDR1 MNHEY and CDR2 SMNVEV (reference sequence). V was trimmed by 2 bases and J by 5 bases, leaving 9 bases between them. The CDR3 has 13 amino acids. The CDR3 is CASSLGWWTEAFF. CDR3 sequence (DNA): TGTGCCAGCAGTTTAGGGTGGTGGACTGAAGCTTTCTTT.

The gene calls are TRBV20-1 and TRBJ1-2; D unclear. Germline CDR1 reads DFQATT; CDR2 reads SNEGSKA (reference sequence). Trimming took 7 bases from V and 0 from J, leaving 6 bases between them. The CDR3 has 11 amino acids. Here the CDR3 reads CSGKPNYGYTF. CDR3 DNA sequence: TGCAGTGGGAAGCCTAACTATGGCTACACCTTC.

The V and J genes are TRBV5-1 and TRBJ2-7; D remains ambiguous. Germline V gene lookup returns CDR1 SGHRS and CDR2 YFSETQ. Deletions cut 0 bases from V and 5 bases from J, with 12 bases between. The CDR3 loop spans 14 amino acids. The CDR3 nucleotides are TGCGCCAGCAGCTTGGCTCGGCCCCAGGACGAGCAGTACTTC. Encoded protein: CASSLARPQDEQYF. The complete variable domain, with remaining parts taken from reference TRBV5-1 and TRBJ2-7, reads KAGVTQTPRYLIKTRGQQVTLSCSPISGHRSVSWYQQTPGQGLQFLFEYFSETQRNKGNFPGRFSGRQFSNSRSEMNVSTLELGDSALYLCASSLARPQDEQYFGPGTRLTVT.

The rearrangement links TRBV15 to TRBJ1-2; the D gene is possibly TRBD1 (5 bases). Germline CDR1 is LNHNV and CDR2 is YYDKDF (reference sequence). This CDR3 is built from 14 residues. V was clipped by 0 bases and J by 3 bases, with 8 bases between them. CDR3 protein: CATSRDLTDYGYTF. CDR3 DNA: TGTGCCACCAGCAGAGATCTGACAGACTATGGCTACACCTTC.

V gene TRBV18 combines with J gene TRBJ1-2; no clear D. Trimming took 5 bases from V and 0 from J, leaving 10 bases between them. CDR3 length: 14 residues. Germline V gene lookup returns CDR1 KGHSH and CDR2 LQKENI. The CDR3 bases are TGTGCCAGCTCAGCCGACCTAGCTAACTATGGCTACACCTTC. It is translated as CASSADLANYGYTF. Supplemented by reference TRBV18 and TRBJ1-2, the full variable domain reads NAGVMQNPRHLVRRRGQEARLRCSPMKGHSHVYWYRQLPEEGLKFMVYLQKENIIDESGMPKERFSAEFPKEGPSILRIQQVVRGDSAAYFCASSADLANYGYTFGSGTRLTVV.

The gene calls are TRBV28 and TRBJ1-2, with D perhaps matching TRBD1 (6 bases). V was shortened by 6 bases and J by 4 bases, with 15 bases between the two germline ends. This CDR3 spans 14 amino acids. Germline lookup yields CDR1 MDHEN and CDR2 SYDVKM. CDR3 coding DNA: TGTGCCAGCAGCGGGGGCGGGTCTGTCTATGGCTACACCTTC. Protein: CASSGGGSVYGYTF.

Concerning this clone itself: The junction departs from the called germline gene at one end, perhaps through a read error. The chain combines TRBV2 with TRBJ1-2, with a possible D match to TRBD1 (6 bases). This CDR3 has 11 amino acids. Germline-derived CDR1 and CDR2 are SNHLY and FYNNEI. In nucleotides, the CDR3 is TGTGCCAGCAGTGTTCAATATGGGGGCCTCTTC. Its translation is CASSVQYGGLF.

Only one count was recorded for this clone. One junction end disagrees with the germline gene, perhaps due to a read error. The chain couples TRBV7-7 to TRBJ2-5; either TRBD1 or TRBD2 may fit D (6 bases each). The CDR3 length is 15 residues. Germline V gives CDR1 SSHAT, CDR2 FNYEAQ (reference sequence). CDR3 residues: CASSPRRGAQEAQYF. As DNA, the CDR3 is TGTGCCAGCAGCCCGAGAAGGGGGGCCCAAGAGGCCCAGTACTTC. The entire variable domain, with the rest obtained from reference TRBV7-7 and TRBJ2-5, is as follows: GAGVSQSPRYKVTKRGQDVTLRCDPISSHATLYWYQQALGQGPEFLTYFNYEAQPDKSGLPSDRFSAERPEGSISTLTIQRTEQRDSAMYRCASSPRRGAQEAQYFGPGTRLLVL.

CDR3 nucleotide sequence: TGTGCCAGCACCCTCGGGGATAATTCACCCCTCCACTTT. This gives the protein CASTLGDNSPLHF. The chain is built from TRBV9 and TRBJ1-6; no clear D. Germline-derived CDR1 and CDR2 are SGDLS and YYNGEE. V lost 6 bases and J lost 5, with 9 bases in between. The CDR3 totals 13 residues.

Here the CDR3 reads CASSLTELGRLVSNQPQHF. Written as DNA, the CDR3 is TGTGCCAGCAGCTTGACGGAACTCGGCAGACTGGTGAGCAATCAGCCCCAGCATTTT. J is TRBJ1-5 and V is TRBV5-8, with D unclear. Germline-derived CDR1 and CDR2 are SGHTS and YDEGEE. Deletions cut 1 base from V and 1 base from J, with 21 bases between. This CDR3 comprises 19 residues.

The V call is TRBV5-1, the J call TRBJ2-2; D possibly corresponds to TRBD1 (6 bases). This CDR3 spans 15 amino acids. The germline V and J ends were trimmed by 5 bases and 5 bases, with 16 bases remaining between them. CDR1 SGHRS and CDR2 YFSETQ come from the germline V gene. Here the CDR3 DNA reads TGCGCCAGCAGTCCTCCGGGACACGCGACCGGGGAGCTGTTTTTT. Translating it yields CASSPPGHATGELFF. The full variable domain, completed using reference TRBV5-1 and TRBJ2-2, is KAGVTQTPRYLIKTRGQQVTLSCSPISGHRSVSWYQQTPGQGLQFLFEYFSETQRNKGNFPGRFSGRQFSNSRSEMNVSTLELGDSALYLCASSPPGHATGELFFGEGSRLTVL.

The CDR3 reads CASSADRAIYGYTF. In nucleotides, the CDR3 is TGTGCCAGCAGCGCGGACAGGGCCATCTATGGCTACACCTTC. The chain links TRBV5-4 to TRBJ1-2; 8 nucleotides line up with TRBD1. Germline V CDR1 and CDR2: SGHNT, YYREEE (reference sequence). Germline trimming cut 4 bases from V and 4 bases from J; bases unmatched to any gene: 6. The CDR3 is 14 amino acids.

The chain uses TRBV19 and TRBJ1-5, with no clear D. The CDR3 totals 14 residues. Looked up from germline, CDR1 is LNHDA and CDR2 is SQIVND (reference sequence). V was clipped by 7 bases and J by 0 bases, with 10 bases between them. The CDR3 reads CASMVGYSNQPQHF. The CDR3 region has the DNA TGTGCCAGTATGGTCGGTTATAGCAATCAGCCCCAGCATTTT.